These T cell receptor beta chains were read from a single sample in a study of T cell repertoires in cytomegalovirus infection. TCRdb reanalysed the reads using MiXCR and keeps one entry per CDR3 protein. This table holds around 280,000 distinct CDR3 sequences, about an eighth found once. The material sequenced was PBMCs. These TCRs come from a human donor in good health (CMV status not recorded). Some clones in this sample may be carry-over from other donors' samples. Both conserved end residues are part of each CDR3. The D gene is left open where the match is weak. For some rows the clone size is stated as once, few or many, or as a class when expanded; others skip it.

CDR3nt: TGTGCCAGCAGCTTGGGGACTTTAGCGGGAGGGCTATACAATGAGCAGTTCTTC
CDR3aa: CASSLGTLAGGLYNEQFF
v_gene: TRBV7-8
d_gene: TRBD2
abundance: few
j_gene: TRBJ2-1

CDR3nt: TGTGCCAGCAGTTTATTCCCGACGGCGGGAGGGTTATACAATGAGCAGTTCTTC
CDR3aa: CASSLFPTAGGLYNEQFF
v_gene: TRBV28
d_gene: TRBD2
abundance: many
j_gene: TRBJ2-1

CDR3nt: TGTGCCAGCAGCTTAGGGGAGCCGCAAGACGAGCAGTACTTC
CDR3aa: CASSLGEPQDEQYF
v_gene: TRBV7-2
d_gene: -
abundance: many
j_gene: TRBJ2-7

CDR3nt: TGTGCCAGCACCCAAGGGGGGAGCTCCTACGAGCAGTACTTC
CDR3aa: CASTQGGSSYEQYF
v_gene: TRBV7-8
d_gene: -
abundance: many
j_gene: TRBJ2-7

CDR3nt: TGCGCCAGCAGCATGAACAGGGGTGGGAAGAATGAGCAGTTCTTC
CDR3aa: CASSMNRGGKNEQFF
v_gene: TRBV5-1
d_gene: TRBD1
abundance: many
j_gene: TRBJ2-1

CDR3nt: TGTGCCAGCAGCTTAGAAGGGGGCTCCACAGATACGCAGTATTTT
CDR3aa: CASSLEGGSTDTQYF
v_gene: TRBV7-8
d_gene: TRBD1
abundance: many
j_gene: TRBJ2-3

CDR3nt: TGTGCCAGTAGTTTGTCAGCGACAGATACGCAGTATTTT
CDR3aa: CASSLSATDTQYF
v_gene: TRBV19
d_gene: -
abundance: -
j_gene: TRBJ2-3

CDR3nt: TGCGCCAGCAGCCAAGAATGGGGGTCCAGCGAGACCCAGTACTTC
CDR3aa: CASSQEWGSSETQYF
v_gene: TRBV4-3
d_gene: -
abundance: few
j_gene: TRBJ2-5

CDR3nt: TGTGCCAGCAGCTTCGCTAGCGGGAGGGGGAATGAGCAGTTCTTC
CDR3aa: CASSFASGRGNEQFF
v_gene: TRBV7-2
d_gene: TRBD2
abundance: many
j_gene: TRBJ2-1

CDR3nt: TGTGCCAGCAAGGAATCCCCGGGACCCTACACTGAAGCTTTCTTT
CDR3aa: CASKESPGPYTEAFF
v_gene: TRBV11-2
d_gene: -
abundance: -
j_gene: TRBJ1-1

CDR3nt: TGCAGTGCTAGACAGACGGGAGTGGACTGGTATTATGAGCAGTTCTTC
CDR3aa: CSARQTGVDWYYEQFF
v_gene: TRBV20-1
d_gene: -
abundance: -
j_gene: TRBJ2-1